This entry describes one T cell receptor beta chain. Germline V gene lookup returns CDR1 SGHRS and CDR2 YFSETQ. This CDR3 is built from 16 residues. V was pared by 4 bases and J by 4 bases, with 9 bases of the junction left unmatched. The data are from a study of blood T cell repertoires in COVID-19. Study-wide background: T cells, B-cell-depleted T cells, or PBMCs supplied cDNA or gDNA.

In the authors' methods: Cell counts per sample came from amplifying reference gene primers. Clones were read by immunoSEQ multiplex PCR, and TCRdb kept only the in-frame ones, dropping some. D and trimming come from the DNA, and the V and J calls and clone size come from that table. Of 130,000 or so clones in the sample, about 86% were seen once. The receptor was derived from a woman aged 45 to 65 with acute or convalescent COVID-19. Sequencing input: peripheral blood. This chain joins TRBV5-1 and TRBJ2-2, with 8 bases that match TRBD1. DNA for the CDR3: TGCGCCAGCAGCCTACCCGGGACAGGTGGCACCGGGGAGCTGTTTTTT. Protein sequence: CASSLPGTGGTGELFF.